The T cell receptor beta chain under discussion was sequenced for a study of blood T cell repertoires in COVID-19. Whole-study context: The United States, Italy and Spain were the sources of the acute and convalescent COVID-19 samples. Sources were T cells, B-cell-depleted T cells, or PBMCs; the material itself was cDNA or gDNA.

In the source study's methods: Cell counts per sample came from amplifying reference gene primers. The protocol was immunoSEQ multiplex PCR, while the TCRdb copy is restricted to in-frame clones and leaves out a portion. The V and J calls and the clone size are those of that table, but D and trimming were determined from the DNA. The table includes about 110,000 clones, approximately 82% detected once. Trimming took 3 bases from V and 8 from J; bases not matched to a gene: 15. Germline V lookup: CDR1 SEHNR, CDR2 FQNEAQ (reference sequence). This CDR3 has 16 amino acids. Specimen: peripheral blood. V usage is TRBV7-9 and J usage is TRBJ2-7; 8 nucleotides match TRBD1. This TCR was recovered from a woman older than 75 with acute or convalescent COVID-19. The CDR3 bases are TGTGCCAGCAGCTTGGTGGAGGGGCAGGGGGCTATCCAGCAGTACTTC. Its protein is CASSLVEGQGAIQQYF.